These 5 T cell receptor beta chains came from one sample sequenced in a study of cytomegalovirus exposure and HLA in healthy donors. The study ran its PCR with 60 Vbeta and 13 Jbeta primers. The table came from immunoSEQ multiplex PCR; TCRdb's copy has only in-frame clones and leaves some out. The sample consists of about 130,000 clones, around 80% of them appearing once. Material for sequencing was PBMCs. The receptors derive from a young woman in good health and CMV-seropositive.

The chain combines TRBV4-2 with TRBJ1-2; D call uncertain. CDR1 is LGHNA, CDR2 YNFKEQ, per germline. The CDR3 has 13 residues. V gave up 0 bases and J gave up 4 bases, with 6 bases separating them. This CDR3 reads CASSQDLSYGYTF. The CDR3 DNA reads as TGTGCCAGCAGCCAAGACCTCTCCTATGGCTACACCTTC.

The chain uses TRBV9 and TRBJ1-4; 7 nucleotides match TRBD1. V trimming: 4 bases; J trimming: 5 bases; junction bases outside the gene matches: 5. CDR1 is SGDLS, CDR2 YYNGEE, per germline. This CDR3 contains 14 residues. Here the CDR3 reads CASSPGQWNEKLFF. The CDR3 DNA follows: TGTGCCAGCAGCCCGGGACAGTGGAATGAAAAACTGTTTTTT.

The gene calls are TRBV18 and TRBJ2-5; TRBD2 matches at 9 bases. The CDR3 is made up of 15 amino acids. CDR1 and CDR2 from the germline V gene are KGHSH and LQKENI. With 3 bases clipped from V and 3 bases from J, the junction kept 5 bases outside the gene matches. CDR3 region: CASSPASGGKETQYF. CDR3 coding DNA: TGTGCCAGCTCACCGGCGAGCGGGGGGAAAGAGACCCAGTACTTC.

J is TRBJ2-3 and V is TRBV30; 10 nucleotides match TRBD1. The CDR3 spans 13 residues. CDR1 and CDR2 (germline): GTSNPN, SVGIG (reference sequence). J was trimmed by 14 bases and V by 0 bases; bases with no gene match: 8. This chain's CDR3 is CAWSVNRDRGLYF. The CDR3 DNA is TGTGCCTGGAGTGTTAACCGGGACAGGGGCCTGTATTTT.

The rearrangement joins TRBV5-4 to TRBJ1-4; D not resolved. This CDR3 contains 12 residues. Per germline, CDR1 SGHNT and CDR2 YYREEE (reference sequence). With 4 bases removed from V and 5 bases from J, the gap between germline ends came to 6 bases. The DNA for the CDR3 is TGTGCCAGCAGCCCCGGGAATGAAAAACTGTTTTTT. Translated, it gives CASSPGNEKLFF.